The clone carrying this TCR beta chain was seen more than once but under ten times. Germline CDR1 is MNHEY and CDR2 is SMNVEV (reference sequence). The CDR3 is 13 amino acids. V lost 5 bases and J lost 3; bases outside the gene matches: 1. 13 Jbeta primers and 60 Vbeta primers were used for the PCR. Using immunoSEQ multiplex PCR, the repertoire was profiled, and TCRdb retains in-frame clones only, with some absent. The sample includes 220,000 or so clones, more than 75% seen only once; the top ten take 3.8%. This sample was included in a study of cytomegalovirus exposure and HLA in healthy donors. The TCR originated in a male donor in good health and CMV-seronegative. The chain has TRBV27 and TRBJ2-7; TRBD2 matches 10 bases. Sequenced: PBMCs. CDR3 amino acids: CASSASGSYEQYF. CDR3 sequence (DNA): TGTGCCAGCAGTGCTAGCGGGAGCTACGAGCAGTACTTC.